This TCR beta chain is drawn from a study of T cells in localized non-small cell lung cancer. The V gene's germline CDR1 is KGHSH and CDR2 LQKENI. The V end was cut by 3 bases, the J end by 5 bases, with 14 bases between. The CDR3 contains 14 residues. As for this clone: The antigen is unknown.

Notes on the study in general: Of the tissues analyzed, uninvolved adjacent lung showed maximal T cell clonality, greater than tumor.

The method was immunoSEQ multiplex PCR; TCRdb's version includes in-frame clones alone and lacks a portion of them. Of approximately 49,000 clones in the sample, 70% to 85% were seen once. This TCR was recovered from a man aged 40 to 70 with stage I squamous cell lung carcinoma. Sequencing was performed on peripheral blood, taken before any cancer treatment. The chain uses TRBV18 and TRBJ2-7; D uncertain. Here the CDR3 DNA reads TGTGCCAGCTCACCCCCTTCGACTGGAGACGAGCAGTACTTC. This translates into CASSPPSTGDEQYF.